The text below deals with one T cell receptor beta chain. This clone showed up just once. Its binding antigen is unknown. Base quality data are lacking; no much larger clone is found one base away. Libraries were built with the immunoSEQ multiplex PCR assay. The multiplex PCR relied on a mix of 60 forward primers for TCR Vbeta segments and 13 reverse primers for TCR Jbeta segments. The CDR3 region of rearranged TCR beta genes was amplified from genomic DNA by a multiplex PCR assay. The Illumina HiSeq System was used to sequence the amplified TCR beta libraries as 87-base-pair reads. Turning to the authors' computational methods: A later analysis tallied roughly 78 million unique TCR beta chains across the roughly 610 repertoires, and some 12 million of those chains were shared by two or more donors. Raw reads were error-corrected and collapsed into unique sequences by a nearest-neighbor algorithm in which closely related sequences were merged to remove PCR and sequencing errors. V, D and J gene segments were assigned by aligning CDR3 sequences to IMGT reference sequences. For a sequence to be retained, a match of at least six nucleotides to both a V gene segment and a J gene segment was required. Rearrangements were classified as productive when the CDR3 lacked stop codons and remained in frame with V and J, and all other rearrangements were classified as non-productive. CDR3 was defined by IMGT convention, running from the second conserved V-encoded cysteine to the conserved J-encoded phenylalanine. Sequences without an unambiguous match to a single V gene segment were excluded from the earlier analysis of approximately 560 of the donors. An earlier analysis of a few hundred of the donors called V segments functional above 56.7% productive rearrangements and segregating when the between-donor standard deviation exceeded 5%. A statistical classification framework was developed to diagnose cytomegalovirus status using the catalog of TCR beta chain sequences. In a later analysis, V and J genes were assigned by comparing TCR nucleotide sequences against IMGT/GENE-DB human TR gene sequences. In a later analysis, CDR3 sequences and most-parsimonious VDJ recombination scenarios were assigned using the TCRdist pipeline. In a later analysis, each TCR beta chain was defined by its CDR3 amino acid sequence together with its V-gene family, and reads lacking a unique V-gene family were excluded. In a later analysis, nearly 600 highly shared, low-generation-probability nucleotide sequences were removed to address suspected cross-contamination and a sequencing artifact. A later analysis calculated a clonal expansion index for each public chain from normalized within-repertoire ranks of inferred template counts. Generation probabilities in a later analysis came from a VDJ recombination model fitted to out-of-frame rearrangements, and those results were checked against IGoR. Hypergeometric tests were used in a later analysis to score TCR-TCR, TCR-HLA and TCR-CMV co-occurrence, with a repertoire-size bias correction applied to the TCR pairs. A later analysis estimated false discovery rates by permuting HLA or CMV assignments 20 times. In a later analysis, co-occurring TCRs were grouped with DBSCAN, and TCRdist sequence similarity was added when clustering was performed within HLA-allele-positive subsets. Repertoires with fewer than 30,000 or more than 120,000 public chains were left out of co-occurrence clustering, as were four to six repertoires with anomalous nucleotide sharing. TCRdb carries this immuneACCESS record with in-frame sequences only. Its versions omit some clonotypes, under half of them owing to an unresolved V gene in the studies checked, with the rest unexplained. V and J calls plus clone size are reproduced from that table; the DNA served to infer D and trimming. This sample gives 280,000 or so clones in total; approximately 90% of them show up just once. Jointly, the top ten make up roughly 2% of the sample.

The CDR3, from cysteine to phenylalanine, totals 14 residues. The entry retains the CDR3 DNA only, 42 bases that are in frame from base 1. For this chain, trimming is 7 bases at the V end and 8 bases at the J end, and the number of junction bases without a gene match is 6. The germline V gene yields MNHNS for CDR1 and SASEGT for CDR2. The data stem from a study of cytomegalovirus exposure and HLA in healthy donors (TCRdb year 2017). In terms of the full investigation: An earlier analysis of approximately 550 of the donors reported approximately 290 Gb of sequence data and 117 million unique TCR beta sequences from 190 million or so T cells. Class I and class II HLA loci were covered by the typing at four-digit resolution. High-throughput TCR immunosequencing, statistical association of individual TCRs with disease status, and machine learning were combined to predict cytomegalovirus infection status. Rather than using new phenotypic data, the later analysis identified candidate immune exposures from TCR beta sequences and from how often those sequences occurred across donors. Typing coverage varied by locus: roughly 629-630 donors for A, B, C, DRB1 and DQB1; under 550 for DQA1; over 600 for DPA1; some 470 for DPB1. Alongside the repertoire data, information on donor age, sex, ethnicity and CMV serostatus was compiled. A later analysis re-examined previously published TCR beta repertoires from more than 600 donors and added high-resolution HLA genotyping to investigate patterns of TCR occurrence. A handful of DR-DQ haplotypes were handled as single units for association and clustering because linkage in the cohort was strong. Along with the approximately 600-subject first cohort, a separate validation cohort of 120 different subjects was used. The study used immunosequencing to profile the T cell repertoires of about 670 subjects and linked those repertoires to cytomegalovirus serostatus. All discovery cohort repertoires had been generated on a single sequencing platform. Roughly 300 gigabases of sequencing data and 70 million to 100 million unique TCR sequences made up an early release that covered approximately 620 HLA-typed donors. The study aimed to test whether signatures of past pathogen exposure could be identified by cataloging public T cell receptors. Of the roughly 400 genotyped donors, about 80% fell in the genetic ancestry cluster associated with self-reported Caucasian donors. An earlier analysis of roughly 580 of the donors used high-throughput TCR beta sequencing to judge whether each TCR beta V gene segment behaved as functional or pseudogenic. In a later genetic analysis, genome-wide SNP genotypes for about 55% of the roughly 700 donors were used, and that subset was treated as a discovery cohort. Among about 360 genotyped donors of the cohort, an average of about 240,000 unique TCR beta nucleotide sequences were sequenced per donor, roughly 20% of them non-productive. Here is what the overall study found, with its caveats: According to a later genetic analysis, donors in an Asian-associated ancestry cluster had fewer N-insertions in productive TCRs than the approximately 700-donor mean. In a later analysis, HLA-associated TCR beta chains showed more clonal expansion and lower generation probabilities than non-associated chains that were equally common. In a later analysis, some 17,000 TCR beta sequences were associated with specific HLA alleles at a false discovery rate of 0.05. A further reported finding was that TCR beta sequences accurately predicted the HLA-A and HLA-B alleles for most subjects in the first cohort. A cluster of highly shared sequence variants was judged likely to be a technical artifact of the sequencing pipeline. A later analysis found that TCR association rates varied across HLA loci, with DRB1 alleles showing the most associated TCRs and HLA-C alleles the fewest. The authors suggested that the approach could potentially be generalized to other disease states and immunological phenotypes. The presence/absence analyses assumed that sequencing depth was roughly uniform across donors, and that assumption may not be true. In both the original and validation cohorts, the classifier was reported to diagnose cytomegalovirus status with high specificity and sensitivity. A few of the identified cytomegalovirus-associated TCR beta chains were confirmed in vitro to be specific for cytomegalovirus antigens. A later genetic analysis associated a missense DCLRE1C variant with V-gene and J-gene trimming of TCR beta chains, and an independent cohort replicated the association. Most CMV-associated TCR beta chains appeared to be HLA-restricted in a later analysis, and the HLA associations seemed to be driven largely by CMV exposure. Because counts were too low, about 18 rarely observed V segments, including chromosome 9 orphons, were excluded from the earlier analysis of under 650 of the donors. Some IMGT-functional V segments, including TRBV6-2 and TRBV6-3, could not be told apart with the 87-base-pair reads, so those segments were excluded. An earlier analysis of approximately 600 of the donors showed that most TCR beta V segments appeared in productive rearrangements either about 90% or about 30% of the time, which broadly matched IMGT annotations. Across donors, most TCR sequences were observed very rarely, whereas some public TCRs were present in many individuals. Assigning TCR associations to individual alleles was difficult when HLA alleles, especially DR and DQ, strongly co-occurred. For the cohort, immune exposure information was limited to CMV serostatus. According to a later analysis, parvovirus B19, influenza, CMV and Epstein-Barr virus appeared linked to several top co-occurrence clusters. Because HLA typing was unavailable for some donors at each locus, only the typed subset was used in association tests. Correlated functional status among segregating V segments might reflect linkage disequilibrium, but an unknown experimental factor could not be ruled out. In this cohort, only TCR beta chains were sequenced, and detectable features were limited by the absence of alpha or paired-chain data. The study gave a list of 150 to 200 TCR beta chains associated with cytomegalovirus.

The cohort comprised several hundred healthy bone marrow donors. At the time of sampling, all cohort members were nominally healthy, though unrecorded immune exposures were likely present. The donor was CMV seronegative and was included in the group of around 320 seronegative cohort members. Every donor gave a peripheral blood sample, and the peripheral blood mononuclear cells from that sample were used for TCR beta sequencing. The Qiagen DNeasy Blood Extraction Kit was used to extract genomic DNA from the blood cell samples. This sequence uses TRBV6-1 and TRBJ1-4; 11 junctional bases match TRBD1. This sequence was found in a young woman in good health and CMV-seronegative. Sequenced: PBMCs. The DNA reads TGTGCCAGCACCGAGGGGACAGGGGGGGAAAAACTGTTTTTT. This gives the protein CASTEGTGGEKLFF.